The 7 T cell receptor beta chains below come from one sample, sequenced in a study of OX40 agonist ivuxolimab in advanced cancers. Some clones are missing from TCRdb's copy, which holds only in-frame ones; the method was immunoSEQ multiplex PCR. The profile shows more than 40,000 clones, around 77% of them singletons. Sample: CD4+ or CD8+ T cells sorted from blood, taken in a trial of the OX40 agonist ivuxolimab. These receptors were obtained from an adult with an advanced solid tumor such as melanoma, head and neck, liver or kidney cancer.

The gene calls are TRBV10-1 and TRBJ2-5, with D uncertain. In germline, CDR1 is WNHNN, CDR2 SYGVQD (reference sequence). This CDR3 has 10 amino acids. V lost 8 bases, J lost 3 bases, and 4 bases lay in between. The CDR3 DNA reads TGCGCCAGCCTAGAAGAGACCCAGTACTTC. This gives the protein CASLEETQYF.

The CDR3 DNA follows: TGTGCCAGCAGCTTTATTAGGACAGGGGTCTACGAGCAGTACTTC. Translation gives CASSFIRTGVYEQYF. The V call is TRBV7-9, the J call TRBJ2-7, with 9 bases identical to TRBD1. Germline assignment: CDR1 SEHNR and CDR2 FQNEAQ (reference sequence). CDR3 size: 15 residues. After removal of 3 bases from V and 3 bases from J, the junction contained 6 bases not matched to a gene.

The genes are TRBV28 and TRBJ1-2, with 7 bases matching TRBD1. Unmatched junction bases numbered 12, after V lost 3 bases and J lost 8 bases. The CDR3 is 15 residues long. Germline assignment: CDR1 MDHEN and CDR2 SYDVKM. CDR3 sequence: CASSFTPTGLSGYTF. The DNA of the CDR3 is TGTGCCAGCAGTTTTACCCCGACAGGGCTTAGCGGCTACACCTTC.

The V gene is TRBV7-2, the J gene TRBJ1-5; 7 positions match TRBD1. Germline lookup yields CDR1 SGHTA and CDR2 FQGNSA. The J segment lost 0 bases and the V segment lost 3 bases, leaving 8 bases of the junction unmatched. The CDR3 is 17 amino acids. CDR3 in DNA: TGTGCCAGCAGCTTCCCAAAGACAGGGACTAGCAATCAGCCCCAGCATTTT. It translates to CASSFPKTGTSNQPQHF. Full variable domain (remainder filled in from reference TRBV7-2 and TRBJ1-5): GAGVSQSPSNKVTEKGKDVELRCDPISGHTALYWYRQSLGQGLEFLIYFQGNSAPDKSGLPSDRFSAERTGGSVSTLTIQRTQQEDSAVYLCASSFPKTGTSNQPQHFGDGTRLSIL.

The rearrangement uses TRBV20-1 and TRBJ1-2; D ambiguous. Trimming stripped 0 bases from V and 6 bases from J, with 5 bases between. Germline V gives CDR1 DFQATT, CDR2 SNEGSKA (reference sequence). This CDR3 is 11 amino acids long. In nucleotides, the CDR3 is TGCAGTGCTAGAGATTGGAATGGCTACACCTTC. This sequence encodes CSARDWNGYTF.

This chain connects TRBV7-2 to TRBJ2-7; TRBD1 matches 8 bases. CDR1 and CDR2 (germline): SGHTA, FQGNSA. The CDR3 runs to 15 residues. Losses at the gene ends were 0 bases for V and 4 bases for J; bases not matched to a gene: 5. This CDR3 is CASSLAQGAIYEQYF. CDR3 nucleotide sequence: TGTGCCAGCAGCTTAGCGCAGGGGGCTATTTACGAGCAGTACTTC.

The chain uses TRBV11-3 and TRBJ2-5, with 9 nucleotides matching TRBD2. The CDR3 loop spans 16 amino acids. V dropped 0 bases and J dropped 5; count of bases not matched to a gene: 7. In germline, CDR1 is SGHNT, CDR2 YENEEA. In DNA form, the CDR3 reads TGTGCCAGCAGCTTAGATTCGGTAGCGGGAGTGGAGACCCAGTACTTC. Translating it yields CASSLDSVAGVETQYF.